This passage covers 30 T cell receptor beta chains from one sample sequenced in a study of OX40 agonist ivuxolimab in advanced cancers. Sequenced by immunoSEQ multiplex PCR; TCRdb stores in-frame clones only, minus some. This sample has around 66,000 clones; roughly 89% occur once, and the top ten carry roughly 1.2%. The input for sequencing was CD4+ or CD8+ T cells sorted from blood, taken in a trial of the OX40 agonist ivuxolimab. Receptor source: an adult with an advanced solid tumor such as melanoma, head and neck, liver or kidney cancer.

This clone was found a few times. The CDR3 region has the DNA TGTGCCAGCAGCTTGGTGGCTGCCCCGGAGCAGTACTTC. It specifies CASSLVAAPEQYF. The chain uses TRBV5-4 and TRBJ2-7; D is unclear. This CDR3 spans 13 amino acids. Trimming took 0 bases from V and 7 from J, leaving 11 bases between them. Per germline, CDR1 SGHNT and CDR2 YYREEE (reference sequence).

The rearrangement uses TRBV13 and TRBJ2-7; tentatively, D is TRBD2 (6 bases). Looked up from germline, CDR1 is PRHDT and CDR2 is FYEKMQ (reference sequence). The CDR3 is made up of 14 amino acids. Trimming took off 0 bases at V and 3 bases at J, with 9 bases between the two ends. The CDR3 nucleotides are TGTGCCAGCAGCTTAGGCCGGAGGGACTACGAGCAGTACTTC. Residues: CASSLGRRDYEQYF.

The gene calls are TRBV9 and TRBJ1-2, with D hard to call. Looked up from germline, CDR1 is SGDLS and CDR2 is YYNGEE. This CDR3 has 13 residues. V was trimmed by 3 bases and J by 1 base, leaving 7 bases between them. CDR3 nucleotide sequence: TGTGCCAGCAGCGCCGACATTAACTATGGCTACACCTTC. This sequence encodes CASSADINYGYTF.

This clone was recorded a few times. The chain joins TRBV2 to TRBJ2-7; no clear D. Trimming removed 6 bases from V and 9 bases from J, with 9 bases in between. This CDR3 is built from 10 residues. Germline CDR1 SNHLY, CDR2 FYNNEI. CDR3 sequence: CASRARVQYF. In DNA, the CDR3 is TGTGCCAGCAGAGCTAGGGTGCAGTACTTC.

V is TRBV7-3 and J is TRBJ2-1; 12 positions agree with TRBD1. Germline V lookup: CDR1 SGHTA, CDR2 FQGTGA. CDR3 length: 20 residues. After removal of 5 bases from V and 3 bases from J, the junction contained 17 bases not matched to a gene. The CDR3 protein is CASSPRDRGQAHPFYNEQFF. The CDR3 nucleotides read TGTGCCAGCAGCCCGAGGGACAGGGGGCAGGCCCACCCATTCTACAATGAGCAGTTCTTC.

This chain uses TRBV6-5 with TRBJ1-1; D call uncertain. There are 16 residues in the CDR3. The V gene lost 0 bases and the J gene lost 0 bases, with 11 bases spanning the gap. CDR1 and CDR2 (germline): MNHEY, SVGAGI. As DNA, the CDR3 is TGTGCCAGCAGTTACTCTCTTACCGGCATGAACACTGAAGCTTTCTTT. Residues: CASSYSLTGMNTEAFF.

This clone has only one observation. V and J are TRBV5-6 and TRBJ2-1; no reliable D call. This CDR3 contains 15 residues. V lost 2 bases and J 3 bases, leaving 12 bases between the germline ends. CDR1 is SGHDT, CDR2 YYEEEE, per germline. The chain's CDR3 is CASSFGGRNYNEQFF. The CDR3 coding sequence is TGTGCCAGCAGCTTTGGCGGACGAAACTACAATGAGCAGTTCTTC.

About this clone: The junction departs from the called germline gene at one end, perhaps through a read error. The V and J genes are TRBV6-1 and TRBJ1-3; a weak D match, TRBD1 (6 bases). Germline values: CDR1 MNHNS, CDR2 SASEGT. The CDR3 runs 17 residues. Written as DNA, the CDR3 is TGTGCCAGCAGTGAACCCGCCGGGGGGCTGTTGGGAAACACCGTATATTTT. This codes for CASSEPAGGLLGNTVYF.

J is TRBJ1-5 and V is TRBV6-9; D unresolved. V was trimmed by 7 bases and J by 5 bases, leaving 6 bases between them. Germline V gene sequence: CDR1 MNHGY, CDR2 SVAAGI. CDR3 length: 11 amino acids. CDR3 bases: TGTGCCAGCACCCCATATCAGCCCCAGCATTTT. Amino acids: CASTPYQPQHF.

As DNA, the CDR3 is TGCGCCAGCAGCGCCGGACCGGGGCCTGGAAACACCATATATTTT. It codes for CASSAGPGPGNTIYF. This rearrangement joins TRBV5-1 to TRBJ1-3, with D possibly being TRBD1 (5 bases). Germline V gene sequence: CDR1 SGHRS, CDR2 YFSETQ. The CDR3 has 15 amino acids. V dropped 4 bases and J dropped 2 bases, with 13 bases sitting between them.

The chain is built from TRBV4-1 and TRBJ1-6, with D tentatively TRBD1 (6 bases). The V gene lost 0 bases and the J gene lost 9 bases, with 15 bases spanning the gap. Germline V gene data show CDR1 as MGHRA and CDR2 as YSYEKL. CDR3 length: 16 residues. The CDR3 DNA follows: TGCGCCAGCAGCCAAGATAAGGGGGGATACGGTTCACCCCTCCACTTT. Encoded protein: CASSQDKGGYGSPLHF.

The chain carries TRBV14 and TRBJ2-1, with a tentative D call TRBD2 (6 bases). Germline CDR1 reads SGHDN; CDR2 reads FVKESK. This CDR3 is 14 amino acids long. The germline V and J ends were trimmed by 1 base and 3 bases, with 7 bases remaining between them. In nucleotides, the CDR3 is TGTGCCAGCAGCCAAGCGGGACTCTACAATGAGCAGTTCTTC. Encoded protein: CASSQAGLYNEQFF.

The J gene is TRBJ2-5, the V gene TRBV10-3; TRBD2 might be the D (6 bases). The germline V gene has CDR1 ENHRY and CDR2 SYGVKD. V lost 10 bases, J lost 4 bases, and 10 bases lay in between. The CDR3 sequence is 11 residues long. CDR3 amino acids: CATGAGETQYF. The CDR3 bases are TGTGCCACGGGAGCGGGAGAGACCCAGTACTTC.

The CDR3 bases are TGTGCCATCAGGGGACGGGTTGGGGAGACCCAGTACTTC. This translates into CAIRGRVGETQYF. The genes are TRBV10-3 and TRBJ2-5; either TRBD1 or TRBD2 may fit D (5 bases each). This CDR3 region has 13 residues. Germline V gene lookup returns CDR1 ENHRY and CDR2 SYGVKD. Trimming pared 6 bases from V and 5 bases from J, leaving 13 bases between.

The gene calls are TRBV30 and TRBJ2-3; D possibly corresponds to TRBD1 (5 bases). Trimming took off 0 bases at V and 4 bases at J, with 11 bases between the two ends. Germline CDR1 GTSNPN, CDR2 SVGIG (reference sequence). The CDR3 has 14 residues. The CDR3 nucleotides read TGTGCCTGGAGTGTCCTAGGGGCCCCAGATACGCAGTATTTT. Protein: CAWSVLGAPDTQYF. Together with reference TRBV30 and TRBJ2-3, the CDR3 gives the full variable domain: SQTIHQWPATLVQPVGSPLSLECTVEGTSNPNLYWYRQAAGRGLQLLFYSVGIGQISSEVPQNLSASRPQDRQFILSSKKLLLSDSGFYLCAWSVLGAPDTQYFGPGTRLTVL.

V is TRBV21-1 and J is TRBJ2-7; TRBD2 is the table's D call and was not checked against the DNA. TRBV21-1 is listed as a pseudogene. CDR3 length equals 18 residues. CDR3 sequence (DNA): TGTGCCAGCAGCATCCGCCCGCGCACTAGCGGGGACTCCTACGAGCAGTACTTC. It is translated as CASSIRPRTSGDSYEQYF.

The chain recombines TRBV28 with TRBJ1-2; D gene uncertain. The CDR3 loop spans 13 amino acids. From germline, CDR1 is MDHEN and CDR2 SYDVKM. The V end was cut by 2 bases, the J end by 4 bases, with 8 bases between. The CDR3 reads CASSLEEGYGYTF. The DNA for the CDR3 is TGTGCCAGCAGTTTAGAAGAGGGCTATGGCTACACCTTC.

The V call is TRBV28, the J call TRBJ2-2; 8 nucleotides align to TRBD1. The junction had 7 bases not matched to a gene; V was cut back by 6 bases and J by 7 bases. In germline, CDR1 is MDHEN, CDR2 SYDVKM. The CDR3 length is 14 residues. This CDR3 reads CASSRQGLVGELFF. The DNA of the CDR3 is TGTGCCAGCAGCAGACAGGGGCTAGTCGGGGAGCTGTTTTTT.

Regarding this clone: One junction end does not reproduce the germline sequence, and a read error may be involved. The gene calls are TRBV7-7 and TRBJ2-3; D perhaps matches TRBD2 (5 bases). The CDR3 spans 14 residues. Per the germline V gene, CDR1 is SSHAT and CDR2 is FNYEAQ (reference sequence). Written as DNA, the CDR3 is TGTGCTAGCAGCTTAGACTCGGGAACAGATACGCAGTATTTT. Translating gives CASSLDSGTDTQYF.

This rearrangement joins TRBV10-3 to TRBJ2-5, with D possibly being TRBD1 (6 bases). The V end lost 6 bases, the J end lost 4 bases, and 18 bases lay between the germline ends. CDR1 and CDR2 (germline): ENHRY, SYGVKD. The CDR3 runs to 15 residues. The CDR3 protein is CAISPGVSWGETQYF. The CDR3 coding sequence is TGTGCCATCAGCCCAGGGGTGAGCTGGGGAGAGACCCAGTACTTC.

The V gene is TRBV6-5, the J gene TRBJ1-2, with 10 bases fitting TRBD1. V was pared by 5 bases and J by 1 base, with 4 bases of the junction left unmatched. Germline V gene data show CDR1 as MNHEY and CDR2 as SVGAGI. The CDR3 covers 15 residues. This CDR3 reads CASSLGQGINYGYTF. The CDR3 nucleotides are TGTGCCAGCAGTCTGGGACAGGGGATTAACTATGGCTACACCTTC.

The chain carries TRBV19 and TRBJ1-2; D call uncertain. V was cut by 5 bases and J by 4 bases, with 14 bases left in between. In germline, CDR1 is LNHDA, CDR2 SQIVND (reference sequence). There are 14 residues in the CDR3. CDR3 loop: CASSHLDGIYGYTF. The CDR3 DNA reads TGTGCCAGTAGTCACCTGGACGGAATCTATGGCTACACCTTC.

The CDR3 nucleotides are TGTGCCAGCAGTCTGGACAGGGACACTGAAGCTTTCTTT. This gives the protein CASSLDRDTEAFF. The V gene is TRBV11-3, the J gene TRBJ1-1; 8 positions agree with TRBD1. CDR1 is SGHNT, CDR2 YENEEA, per germline. The CDR3 runs 13 residues. V gave up 6 bases and J gave up 3 bases; unmatched junction bases: 3.

V is TRBV15 and J is TRBJ1-4, with no clear D. CDR1 is LNHNV and CDR2 is YYDKDF in the germline V gene (reference sequence). Trimming stripped 1 base from V and 7 bases from J, with 10 bases between. The CDR3 runs to 14 residues. The CDR3 sequence: CATSRGRTAEKLFF. The CDR3 bases are TGTGCCACCAGCAGAGGAAGGACTGCTGAAAAACTGTTTTTT. Full variable domain (remainder filled in from reference TRBV15 and TRBJ1-4): DAMVIQNPRYQVTQFGKPVTLSCSQTLNHNVMYWYQQKSSQAPKLLFHYYDKDFNNEADTPDNFQSRRPNTSFCFLDIRSPGLGDTAMYLCATSRGRTAEKLFFGSGTQLSVL.

This chain links TRBV9 with TRBJ2-1, with 10 bases that match TRBD2. The CDR3 runs to 15 residues. CDR1 is SGDLS and CDR2 is YYNGEE in the germline V gene. CDR3 sequence: CASEASGSSYNEQFF. For the CDR3, the DNA is TGTGCGTCCGAGGCTAGCGGGAGCTCCTACAATGAGCAGTTCTTC.

The rearrangement joins TRBV28 to TRBJ2-1; 10 nucleotides align to TRBD1. Germline values: CDR1 MDHEN, CDR2 SYDVKM. The trim removed 5 bases at V and 4 bases at J, leaving 8 bases unmatched. The CDR3 loop spans 16 amino acids. The CDR3 here is CASSRLGQGRYNEQFF. DNA of the CDR3: TGTGCCAGCAGTCGCCTGGGACAGGGGAGGTACAATGAGCAGTTCTTC.

This sequence joins TRBV2 and TRBJ2-7; D is perhaps TRBD1 (6 bases). V shed 6 bases and J shed 1 base, with 13 bases lying between them. CDR1 and CDR2 (germline): SNHLY, FYNNEI. The CDR3 extends over 14 amino acids. The DNA of the CDR3 is TGTGCCAGCAGGGTAGGACAGACATCCTACGAGCAGTACTTC. Translation: CASRVGQTSYEQYF.

CDR3 residues: CASSSGTGGTGELFF. CDR3 DNA sequence: TGTGCCAGCAGCTCCGGGACAGGGGGCACCGGGGAGCTGTTTTTT. V usage is TRBV5-4 and J usage is TRBJ2-2; 11 bases align to TRBD1. The CDR3 covers 15 residues. Trimming took 3 bases from V and 4 from J; bases not matched to a gene: 2. Germline values: CDR1 SGHNT, CDR2 YYREEE (reference sequence).

This clone has only one observation. The CDR3 is CAWTPGSYGYTF. The CDR3 coding sequence is TGTGCCTGGACACCGGGGAGCTATGGCTACACCTTC. V usage is TRBV30 and J usage is TRBJ1-2; D is uncertain. Germline-derived CDR1 and CDR2 are GTSNPN and SVGIG (reference sequence). The CDR3 has 12 amino acids. The germline V and J ends were trimmed by 4 bases and 4 bases, with 10 bases remaining between them.

The chain couples TRBV28 to TRBJ1-4; TRBD1 agrees at 8 bases. The germline V gene encodes CDR1 MDHEN and CDR2 SYDVKM. J gave up 6 bases and V 6 bases, and 6 bases lay outside the gene matches. CDR3 length equals 14 residues. CDR3 bases: TGTGCCAGCAGCCTCAGGGGGCACTATGAAAAACTGTTTTTT. Translating it yields CASSLRGHYEKLFF.